These 6 T cell receptor beta chains were sequenced from one sample in a study of T cells in localized non-small cell lung cancer. Data came from immunoSEQ multiplex PCR; TCRdb stores just in-frame clones and leaves some out. The data contain about 40,000 clones, approximately 80% of them singletons. Sequenced here: peripheral blood mononuclear cells, sampled before any cancer treatment. These receptors originate from a male donor aged 60 or over with stage II lung adenocarcinoma.

The chain joins TRBV4-3 to TRBJ2-1, with a weak D call TRBD2 (5 bases). The V gene lost 2 bases and the J gene lost 4 bases, with 18 bases spanning the gap. Germline lookup yields CDR1 LGHNA and CDR2 YSLEER. This CDR3 has 17 amino acids. The CDR3 DNA follows: TGCGCCAGCAGCCAAAATCGGGGAACTCGCGGTTACAATGAGCAGTTCTTC. It codes for CASSQNRGTRGYNEQFF.

This chain connects TRBV9 to TRBJ1-1, with TRBD1 as a possible D gene (5 bases). Germline loops: CDR1 SGDLS, CDR2 YYNGEE. The CDR3 runs 14 residues. The V and J ends lost 2 bases and 0 bases respectively, with 8 bases between them. The CDR3 region is CASSVAQVNTEAFF. The CDR3 DNA is TGTGCCAGCAGCGTCGCACAGGTGAACACTGAAGCTTTCTTT.

The chain employs TRBV5-1 and TRBJ1-5, with 7 nucleotides matching TRBD1. V dropped 7 bases and J dropped 7; count of bases not matched to a gene: 14. This CDR3 region has 15 residues. Looked up from germline, CDR1 is SGHRS and CDR2 is YFSETQ. The CDR3 coding sequence is TGCGCCAGCTCTAGAGAGGGAGGGGGCGGGCAGCCCCAGCATTTT. Amino acids: CASSREGGGGQPQHF.

V is TRBV18 and J is TRBJ2-3; 7 positions match TRBD2. This CDR3 region has 15 residues. The J segment lost 4 bases and the V segment lost 8 bases, leaving 12 bases of the junction unmatched. The germline V gene has CDR1 KGHSH and CDR2 LQKENI. The CDR3 is CASPYGLGRADTQYF. The CDR3 nucleotides are TGTGCCAGCCCATACGGACTAGGGCGGGCAGATACGCAGTATTTT.

CDR3 DNA: TGTGCCAGCAGCTTCGAAGGGGCCTCTTGGGGCACTGAAGCTTTCTTT. This sequence encodes CASSFEGASWGTEAFF. The chain combines TRBV7-8 with TRBJ1-1; tentative D call: TRBD1 (5 bases). The germline V and J ends were trimmed by 3 bases and 4 bases, with 18 bases remaining between them. There are 16 residues in the CDR3. The germline gives CDR1 SGHVS, CDR2 FQNEAQ.

V is TRBV12-5 and J is TRBJ1-4; D is uncertain. V lost 6 bases to trimming and J lost 4 bases, with 21 bases between them. Germline lookup yields CDR1 LGHNT and CDR2 FRNRAP. This CDR3 is 17 amino acids long. Here the CDR3 reads CASGLPSSGELNEKLFF. The CDR3 DNA sequence: TGTGCTAGTGGCCTACCCTCTTCCGGGGAACTTAATGAAAAACTGTTTTTT.